This T cell receptor beta chain was sequenced during a study of tumor-infiltrating lymphocytes in primary liver carcinoma. Across the study: Male and female patients aged 30 to 69 years made up the cohort. Each of the growths was stage T1-T3 N0M0, extending 4.2 to 10 cm across. Samples returned roughly 3.65 to 7.5 million productive TCRbeta reads, a yield that was similar across tissue types.

This CDR3 has 14 residues. Germline V gene sequence: CDR1 MNHNS, CDR2 SASEGT. Each 20-30 mg portion of unsorted bulk tissue served as the source for co-extraction of RNA and DNA. The investigators made TCR beta cDNA from 400 to 500 ng total RNA, using a constant-region primer. Three rounds of nested multiplex PCR with slightly modified ARM-PCR produced TCR beta libraries. Use of TRBV1-TRBV30 forward primers with a C-beta reverse primer characterized the first two PCR rounds, which lasted ten to eleven cycles each. MiXCR, applied by TCRdb to the multiplex PCR reads, yields one record per CDR3 protein. The table has over 100,000 distinct CDR3 sequences, under 70% seen once. A few counts support this clonotype. The antigen is unknown. This may arise from a read error, as a much more abundant clone is one base away. Whole-study findings and limits: Compared with blood, tumor repertoires held significantly more in their top 250 clones.

The V and J genes are TRBV6-1 and TRBJ1-3, with D maybe TRBD1 (6 bases). Sequenced: tumor-adjacent normal liver tissue. The receptor was isolated from a woman in her sixties with primary liver carcinoma and hepatitis B virus infection. The CDR3 DNA reads TGTGCCAGCAATGAACAGGGTTTGCGTGACACCATATATTTT. Protein product: CASNEQGLRDTIYF.